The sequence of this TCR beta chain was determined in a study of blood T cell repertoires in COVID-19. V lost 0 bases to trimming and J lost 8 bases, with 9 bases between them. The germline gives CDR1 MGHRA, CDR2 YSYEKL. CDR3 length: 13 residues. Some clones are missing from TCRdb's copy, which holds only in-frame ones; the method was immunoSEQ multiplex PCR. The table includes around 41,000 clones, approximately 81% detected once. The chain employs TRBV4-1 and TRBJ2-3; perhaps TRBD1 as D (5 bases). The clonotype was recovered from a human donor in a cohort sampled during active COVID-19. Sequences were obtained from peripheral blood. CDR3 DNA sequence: TGCGCCAGCAGCCAAGAAAGACAGATTACGCAGTATTTT. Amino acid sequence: CASSQERQITQYF.